The clone carrying this T cell receptor (beta chain) was seen a few times. At one boundary the junction diverges from the germline segment, which might be a read error. This entry is derived from a study of blood T cell repertoires in COVID-19. Per the original data handling: Scientists estimated how many nucleated cells there were by amplifying reference gene primers. The method was immunoSEQ multiplex PCR; TCRdb's version includes in-frame clones alone and lacks a portion of them. From that table come the V and J calls and clone size; the DNA was used to work out D and trimming. The sample comprises approximately 190,000 clones, around four fifths of which are singletons, and around 6.3% rests with the top ten. Germline loops: CDR1 SGHRS, CDR2 YFSETQ. There are 15 residues in the CDR3.

This receptor was taken from a woman aged 40 to 50 with acute or convalescent COVID-19. Source material: peripheral blood. This sequence joins TRBV5-1 and TRBJ2-7, with 7 bases aligning to TRBD1. The CDR3 region has the DNA TGCGCCAGCACCTTGACAGGGCTGACTACCTACGAGCAGTACTTC. It is translated as CASTLTGLTTYEQYF. The full variable domain, in which reference TRBV5-1 and TRBJ2-7 provide the parts outside the CDR3, is KAGVTQTPRYLIKTRGQQVTLSCSPISGHRSVSWYQQTPGQGLQFLFEYFSETQRNKGNFPGRFSGRQFSNSRSEMNVSTLELGDSALYLCASTLTGLTTYEQYFGPGTRLTVT.